This T cell receptor (beta chain) was identified in a study of blood T cell repertoires in COVID-19. The wider study: Acute and convalescent COVID-19 specimens originated in the United States, Italy and Spain. Sources were T cells, B-cell-depleted T cells, or PBMCs; the material itself was cDNA or gDNA.

Sequenced by immunoSEQ multiplex PCR; TCRdb stores in-frame clones only, minus some. Of about 430,000 clones listed, 70% to 90% were seen once; the top ten hold more than 0.85%. Trimming removed 4 bases from V and 5 bases from J, with 19 bases in between. The CDR3 loop spans 17 amino acids. Per the germline V gene, CDR1 is KGHDR and CDR2 is SFDVKD. This clone was seen once. Material: PBMCs or T cells enriched from blood (not recorded which). This chain links TRBV24-1 with TRBJ2-2, with D maybe TRBD1 (6 bases). The source is a woman aged 30 to 39 with acute COVID-19. The CDR3 nucleotides are TGTGCCACCAGTGACCCAGGGGTTAGATGGGGAACCGGGGAGCTGTTTTTT. Protein product: CATSDPGVRWGTGELFF.